This TCR beta chain was sequenced for a study of T cells after yellow fever vaccination. There are 15 residues in the CDR3. The V gene lost 5 bases and the J gene lost 5 bases, with 19 bases spanning the gap. The V gene's germline CDR1 is SGHRS and CDR2 YFSETQ. TCRdb independently ran MiXCR on the 5' RACE reads; one entry per CDR3 protein. The table has 300,000 to 400,000 distinct CDR3 sequences, 8.5% to 9% seen once; the top ten hold 18%. This clonotype appeared a few times. The sample here was PBMCs, taken on the day of the first yellow fever vaccination. This chain connects TRBV5-1 to TRBJ1-1; D may be TRBD1 (6 bases). This sequence originates from a man aged 18 to 30 who received the YFV17D yellow fever vaccine. The CDR3 DNA sequence: TGCGCCAGCAGGAGGGTTGGGGGGCAGGGGACTGAAGCTTTCTTT. As protein: CASRRVGGQGTEAFF.